The 21 T cell receptor beta chains below all came from one sample that was sequenced in a study of cytomegalovirus exposure and HLA in healthy donors. With 60 Vbeta and 13 Jbeta primers, the PCR was carried out. Libraries were prepared by immunoSEQ multiplex PCR; TCRdb keeps only in-frame clonotypes and omits some of them. Here the sample spans roughly 250,000 clones, roughly 70% being singletons. The sequenced material came from PBMCs. The source of these receptors is a female donor in good health and CMV-seronegative.

V gene TRBV5-1 combines with J gene TRBJ2-1, with D unclear. The length of the CDR3 is 14 residues. From germline, CDR1 is SGHRS and CDR2 YFSETQ. Trimming pared 1 base from V and 0 bases from J, leaving 5 bases between. CDR3 nucleotides: TGCGCCAGCAGCTTGTTTAGCTCCTACAATGAGCAGTTCTTC. It codes for CASSLFSSYNEQFF.

The gene calls are TRBV9 and TRBJ2-1; possibly TRBD1 for D (5 bases). Trimming shortened V by 3 bases and J by 6 bases, and 13 bases separated the two germline ends. CDR3 length: 14 residues. CDR1 and CDR2 (germline): SGDLS, YYNGEE. CDR3 amino acids: CASSGSTVSNEQFF. CDR3 nucleotide sequence: TGTGCCAGCAGCGGATCGACAGTGTCCAATGAGCAGTTCTTC.

This clone was seen once. The chain has TRBV28 and TRBJ2-1; TRBD2 matches 13 bases. Unmatched junction bases numbered 5, after V lost 7 bases and J lost 5 bases. Germline assignment: CDR1 MDHEN and CDR2 SYDVKM. The CDR3 spans 15 residues. The CDR3 nucleotides are TGTGCCAGCATCGTTGGGACTAGCGGGAACAATGAGCAGTTCTTC. Its protein is CASIVGTSGNNEQFF.

This clone was seen once. The chain combines TRBV12-5 with TRBJ1-1; D is unclear. The ends were cut back, 1 base at V and 3 bases at J, with 6 bases in the middle. CDR1 and CDR2 from the germline V gene are LGHNT and FRNRAP. The CDR3 spans 13 residues. This CDR3 reads CASGLAVDTEAFF. The CDR3, as DNA: TGTGCTAGTGGTTTGGCTGTCGACACTGAAGCTTTCTTT.

This chain connects TRBV15 to TRBJ2-3; 7 nucleotides align to TRBD1. Germline values: CDR1 LNHNV, CDR2 YYDKDF (reference sequence). CDR3 length: 14 amino acids. The V gene end was trimmed by 4 bases and the J gene end by 0 bases; junction bases not matched to a gene: 1. The CDR3 loop is CATSTQGSTDTQYF. The DNA for the CDR3 is TGTGCCACCAGCACACAGGGGAGCACAGATACGCAGTATTTT.

This clone was observed once. The chain joins TRBV27 to TRBJ2-3; a possible D gene is TRBD1 (5 bases). The CDR3 contains 16 residues. Per germline, CDR1 MNHEY and CDR2 SMNVEV (reference sequence). Trimming cost V 2 bases and J 1 base, with 13 bases left between them. The CDR3 nucleotides are TGTGCCAGCAGTTTAGACAGACACCGGCGCACAGATACGCAGTATTTT. Protein sequence: CASSLDRHRRTDTQYF.

This chain links TRBV27 with TRBJ2-1; a possible D gene is TRBD2 (7 bases). Trimming pared 4 bases from V and 8 bases from J, leaving 15 bases between. This CDR3 contains 14 residues. Germline V gene sequence: CDR1 MNHEY, CDR2 SMNVEV (reference sequence). The CDR3 sequence: CASSSGGVEYEQFF. The CDR3 nucleotides read TGTGCCAGCAGTTCGGGGGGCGTTGAATATGAGCAGTTCTTC.

This rearrangement joins TRBV2 to TRBJ1-1, with D possibly matching TRBD1 (6 bases). CDR3 length: 15 amino acids. Germline V gene sequence: CDR1 SNHLY, CDR2 FYNNEI. The V end was cut by 11 bases, the J end by 0 bases, with 19 bases between. CDR3 nucleotide sequence: TGTGCCGTGCACACTCCAGGGGCCTTGAACACTGAAGCTTTCTTT. Encoded protein: CAVHTPGALNTEAFF.

V and J are TRBV7-2 and TRBJ2-2; TRBD2 might be the D (6 bases). The CDR3 is 16 residues long. CDR1 SGHTA and CDR2 FQGNSA come from the germline V gene. Trimming removed 3 bases from V and 4 bases from J, with 15 bases in between. The CDR3: CASSFFGGAVTGELFF. In DNA form, the CDR3 reads TGTGCCAGCAGCTTCTTCGGCGGGGCGGTCACCGGGGAGCTGTTTTTT.

This clone was picked up a small number of times. The chain joins TRBV29-1 to TRBJ1-1; D perhaps matches TRBD1 (5 bases). The V gene's germline CDR1 is SQVTM and CDR2 ANQGSEA. The CDR3 consists of 14 residues. Trimming left V 0 bases short and J 6 bases short, with 14 bases between. This CDR3 is CSVEDLPRAAEAFF. In DNA form, the CDR3 reads TGCAGCGTTGAAGATCTTCCCAGGGCCGCTGAAGCTTTCTTT.

The rearrangement links TRBV10-2 to TRBJ2-2, with 8 nucleotides matching TRBD2. The CDR3 consists of 13 residues. Germline V gene data show CDR1 as WSHSY and CDR2 as SAAADI. V was pared by 6 bases and J by 4 bases, with 1 base of the junction left unmatched. In DNA form, the CDR3 reads TGCGCCAGCAGCGGGAGGGTCACCGGGGAGCTGTTTTTT. Translating gives CASSGRVTGELFF.

In this sample, this clone turned up a few times. The gene calls are TRBV30 and TRBJ1-1; no firm D call. V was clipped by 0 bases and J by 10 bases, with 15 bases between them. The CDR3 sequence is 13 residues long. Germline V gives CDR1 GTSNPN, CDR2 SVGIG (reference sequence). In DNA, the CDR3 is TGTGCCTGGAGTGTACAAGGCCCGGGAGGAGCTTTCTTT. Translating gives CAWSVQGPGGAFF.

This sequence joins TRBV27 and TRBJ2-3; 10 bases align to TRBD2. Losses at the gene ends were 5 bases for V and 4 bases for J; bases not matched to a gene: 6. Germline loops: CDR1 MNHEY, CDR2 SMNVEV (reference sequence). The CDR3 has 15 amino acids. CDR3 bases: TGTGCCAGCAGTCTCCGAGCGGGAGGGCCAGATACGCAGTATTTT. This gives the protein CASSLRAGGPDTQYF.

The sample holds a few counts of this clone. The chain links TRBV27 to TRBJ2-2; D is ambiguous. Germline V gene data show CDR1 as MNHEY and CDR2 as SMNVEV (reference sequence). The ends were cut back, 4 bases at V and 7 bases at J, with 13 bases in the middle. CDR3 length: 14 residues. CDR3 sequence: CASSWRPSFGELFF. The CDR3 DNA follows: TGTGCCAGCAGTTGGAGACCCTCCTTCGGGGAGCTGTTTTTT.

This sequence joins TRBV19 and TRBJ2-1; D may be TRBD1 (6 bases). Germline lookup yields CDR1 LNHDA and CDR2 SQIVND (reference sequence). This CDR3 is 14 amino acids long. Trimming shortened V by 3 bases and J by 7 bases, and 13 bases separated the two germline ends. Written as DNA, the CDR3 is TGTGCCAGTAGTATCTTTAGGGGGATGAATGAGCAGTTCTTC. Protein: CASSIFRGMNEQFF.

This sequence joins TRBV4-1 and TRBJ2-2, with D maybe TRBD2 (6 bases). The CDR3 consists of 15 residues. Germline V CDR1 and CDR2: MGHRA, YSYEKL. Trimming stripped 0 bases from V and 7 bases from J, with 12 bases between. The CDR3 DNA reads TGCGCCAGCAGCCAAGAACCGGGAGACGGCGGGGAGCTGTTTTTT. It translates to CASSQEPGDGGELFF.

The chain has TRBV29-1 and TRBJ2-7, with 9 bases that match TRBD2. The CDR3 has 13 amino acids. The germline CDR1 and CDR2 sequences are SQVTM and ANQGSEA. The ends lost 4 bases at V and 3 bases at J; junction bases unmatched: 4. CDR3: CSVGGGRGYEQYF. CDR3 coding DNA: TGCAGCGTTGGAGGCGGGAGGGGCTACGAGCAGTACTTC.

Only a few counts were recorded for this clone. The chain uses TRBV5-6 and TRBJ2-5; 7 positions match TRBD1. The better agreement between TRBJ2-7 and the DNA end casts doubt on the J call. The germline gives CDR1 SGHDT, CDR2 YYEEEE. This CDR3 region has 16 residues. CDR3: CASSSLGDSSSYEQYF. CDR3 nucleotides: TGTGCCAGCAGTTCTTTGGGGGACAGTAGCTCCTACGAGCAGTACTTC.

This chain links TRBV30 with TRBJ2-7; maybe TRBD1 (6 bases). This CDR3 is 13 amino acids long. Per germline, CDR1 GTSNPN and CDR2 SVGIG (reference sequence). The V and J ends lost 5 bases and 7 bases respectively, with 18 bases between them. The chain's CDR3 is CAWAQQGLGEQYF. CDR3 sequence (DNA): TGTGCCTGGGCTCAACAGGGATTAGGGGAGCAGTACTTC.

The chain is built from TRBV5-4 and TRBJ2-2, with TRBD2 identical over 8 bases. This CDR3 region has 15 residues. J was trimmed by 1 base and V by 5 bases; bases with no gene match: 4. CDR1 is SGHNT, CDR2 YYREEE, per germline (reference sequence). DNA of the CDR3: TGTGCCAGCAGACCCAGCGGGAGGAACACCGGGGAGCTGTTTTTT. It translates to CASRPSGRNTGELFF.

This chain uses TRBV4-1 with TRBJ1-1; maybe TRBD1 (6 bases). The CDR3 has 18 amino acids. With 0 bases removed from V and 1 base from J, the gap between germline ends came to 18 bases. Germline V gives CDR1 MGHRA, CDR2 YSYEKL. The CDR3 DNA sequence: TGCGCCAGCAGCCAAGATCCGGAGGACAGAACCAGGAACACTGAAGCTTTCTTT. It encodes CASSQDPEDRTRNTEAFF.